This entry concerns a single TCR beta chain. Participant ages covered about 18 to 95 years across some 25 US areas. Grouping used clinical history reported by participants in a survey and questionnaire. Cohort 3 recovered donors had two negative PCRs, clearance, or symptom resolution. The data belong to a study of blood T cell repertoires in COVID-19. The overall study: In each case, the material was cDNA or gDNA derived from T cells, B-cell-depleted T cells, or PBMCs.

Trimming at V came to 3 bases and at J to 6 bases, leaving 4 bases not matched to a gene. Per germline, CDR1 KGHSH and CDR2 LQKENI. The length of the CDR3 is 15 residues. The repertoire was sequenced with immunoSEQ multiplex PCR; TCRdb's copy has only in-frame clones and lacks some. Among about 160,000 clones listed, under 90% were seen once. The V and J genes are TRBV18 and TRBJ2-3; 12 positions match TRBD2. Sequencing used PBMCs or T cells enriched from blood (not recorded which). This receptor was taken from a woman between 55 and 75 years old who had recovered from COVID-19. The CDR3 coding sequence is TGTGCCAGCTCACCGCTAGCGGGGGGGCCCGATACGCAGTATTTT. Amino acid sequence: CASSPLAGGPDTQYF.